This T cell receptor beta chain was sequenced during a study of early T cells in non-severe SARS-CoV-2 infection. Unique molecular identifiers were affixed to single, distinct cDNA molecules. TCRdb called the 5' RACE reads again in MiXCR, with one record for every CDR3 protein. Altogether tens of thousands of distinct CDR3 sequences are present, under 8% being singletons, with the ten largest covering approximately 6.3%. Losses at the gene ends were 4 bases for V and 4 bases for J; bases not matched to a gene: 5. The CDR3 totals 16 residues. Per germline, CDR1 LNHNV and CDR2 YYDKDF (reference sequence). This clonotype was picked up many times.

This TCR came from an adult who was a healthcare worker with PCR-confirmed SARS-CoV-2 infection or an uninfected control (not recorded which). The chain uses TRBV15 and TRBJ2-2; 11 bases are a match to TRBD2. Sequenced material: whole blood, taken at baseline. In nucleotides, the CDR3 is TGTGCCACCAGCACCGGACTAGCGGGCCTCACCGGGGAGCTGTTTTTT. Protein product: CATSTGLAGLTGELFF.